The clone carrying this T cell receptor beta chain was counted once. Its specificity is unknown. Every sorted population was more than 98% pure. This record comes from a study of beta chain features in type 1 diabetes. Notes on the study in general: When Type 1 diabetes patients were examined, their TCRB CDR3s proved moderately but significantly shorter in all four CD4+ subsets. When cDNA is sequenced, cells with high TCR expression could be over-represented.

The investigators reverse transcribed all of the isolated RNA, so they sequenced expressed TCRB transcripts. Profiled with immunoSEQ multiplex PCR; TCRdb holds only in-frame clones, not every one. Counted here are 600,000 to 700,000 clones, about an eighth occurring once; the ten biggest clones make up approximately 0.022%. Germline loops: CDR1 MGHRA, CDR2 YSYEKL. This CDR3 has 17 amino acids. V was shortened by 7 bases and J by 0 bases, with 16 bases between the two germline ends. This TCR was recovered from a man younger than 30 with type 1 diabetes. The V call is TRBV4-1, the J call TRBJ1-6; D is ambiguous. Specimen: naive CD4+ T cells from blood. CDR3 protein: CASTYELPSSYNSPLHF. The CDR3 DNA follows: TGCGCCAGCACCTACGAGCTCCCGAGCTCCTATAATTCACCCCTCCACTTT.